These 22 T cell receptor beta chains originate from one sample sequenced in a study of blood T cell repertoires in COVID-19. Repertoires were generated with immunoSEQ multiplex PCR, while TCRdb's copy carries only in-frame clones and drops some. The table lists some 200,000 clones, approximately 84% of them singletons, with about 6.9% in the top ten. Specimen: peripheral blood. The source is a human donor with acute or convalescent COVID-19. The donor label of this sample is uncertain.

The chain is built from TRBV19 and TRBJ2-1; 11 bases match TRBD2. The germline V gene encodes CDR1 LNHDA and CDR2 SQIVND (reference sequence). The CDR3 contains 17 residues. Trimming cost V 3 bases and J 0 bases; bases outside gene matches: 4. Written as DNA, the CDR3 is TGTGCCAGTAGTATTCGACTAGCGGGGAGCTCCTACAATGAGCAGTTCTTC. This sequence encodes CASSIRLAGSSYNEQFF.

V and J are TRBV6-8 and TRBJ2-1; 11 nucleotides align to TRBD2. The germline V gene encodes CDR1 MNHGY and CDR2 SAAAGT. This CDR3 is 21 amino acids long. J was trimmed by 0 bases and V by 11 bases; bases with no gene match: 24. This chain's CDR3 is CAEGALDPRTSGLSSYNEQFF. CDR3 nucleotide sequence: TGTGCCGAGGGGGCCCTAGACCCCCGGACTAGCGGGCTGAGCTCCTACAATGAGCAGTTCTTC.

A remark on this clone: The same CDR3 can be traced to other DNA sequences in this sample. This chain connects TRBV10-3 to TRBJ2-1, with TRBD1 identical over 10 bases. CDR1 is ENHRY, CDR2 SYGVKD, per germline. J was trimmed by 7 bases and V by 10 bases; bases with no gene match: 7. This CDR3 spans 13 amino acids. CDR3 sequence: CATRQGAGNEQFF. CDR3 nucleotide sequence: TGTGCCACACGACAGGGGGCAGGGAATGAGCAGTTCTTC.

The chain has TRBV5-1 and TRBJ2-3; TRBD2 aligns across 9 bases. From germline, CDR1 is SGHRS and CDR2 YFSETQ. V gave up 0 bases and J gave up 0 bases; unmatched junction bases: 8. CDR3 length: 18 amino acids. The DNA for the CDR3 is TGCGCCAGCAGCTTGGCGGGACTAGCTTATTCTAGCACAGATACGCAGTATTTT. This encodes CASSLAGLAYSSTDTQYF.

This clone was picked up one time. DNA for the CDR3: TGCGCCAGCACTCCCGGGACAGCCCCTGGTTCACCCCTCCACTTT. As protein: CASTPGTAPGSPLHF. The V call is TRBV5-1, the J call TRBJ1-6; 7 nucleotides align to TRBD1. After removal of 6 bases from V and 9 bases from J, the junction contained 12 bases not matched to a gene. This CDR3 spans 15 amino acids. From germline, CDR1 is SGHRS and CDR2 YFSETQ.

Worth noting for this clone: This sample also contains other DNA sequences that code for the same CDR3. The chain couples TRBV7-3 to TRBJ1-1; perhaps TRBD1 as D (5 bases). Looked up from germline, CDR1 is SGHTA and CDR2 is FQGTGA. V lost 3 bases, J lost 2 bases, and 7 bases lay in between. The length of the CDR3 is 13 residues. This CDR3 reads CASSLTANTEAFF. Written as DNA, the CDR3 is TGTGCCAGCAGCTTGACAGCTAACACTGAAGCTTTCTTT. Complete variable domain (other parts from reference TRBV7-3 and TRBJ1-1): GAGVSQTPSNKVTEKGKYVELRCDPISGHTALYWYRQSLGQGPEFLIYFQGTGAADDSGLPNDRFFAVRPEGSVSTLKIQRTERGDSAVYLCASSLTANTEAFFGQGTRLTVV.

The gene calls are TRBV29-1 and TRBJ1-1; 7 bases align to TRBD1. The ends lost 4 bases at V and 4 bases at J; junction bases unmatched: 6. This CDR3 is built from 13 residues. Germline CDR1 is SQVTM and CDR2 is ANQGSEA. The chain's CDR3 is CSVGKGAGTEAFF. Here the CDR3 DNA reads TGCAGCGTTGGAAAGGGGGCCGGCACTGAAGCTTTCTTT.

The genes are TRBV5-1 and TRBJ2-7; 8 bases are shared with TRBD1. Germline CDR1 is SGHRS and CDR2 is YFSETQ. The CDR3 sequence is 14 residues long. V lost 4 bases to trimming and J lost 3 bases; unmatched junction nucleotides: 6. The CDR3 protein is CASSQGQVDYEQYF. CDR3 nucleotides: TGCGCCAGCAGCCAGGGACAGGTGGACTACGAGCAGTACTTC.

This sequence joins TRBV24-1 and TRBJ1-5; 9 bases are shared with TRBD1. V shed 4 bases, J shed 6 bases, and the junction held 6 bases outside the gene matches. The CDR3 loop spans 15 amino acids. The V gene's germline CDR1 is KGHDR and CDR2 SFDVKD. CDR3 coding DNA: TGTGCCACCAGTGAAACCGGGACAGGGACTCAGCCCCAGCATTTT. Residues: CATSETGTGTQPQHF.

This clone was picked up a small number of times. The CDR3 sequence is CASREAEETQYF. DNA of the CDR3: TGTGCCAGCAGAGAGGCTGAAGAGACCCAGTACTTC. The chain has TRBV5-4 and TRBJ2-5; D gene ambiguous. CDR3 length: 12 residues. V was clipped by 5 bases and J by 3 bases, with 8 bases between them. Germline V gene lookup returns CDR1 SGHNT and CDR2 YYREEE (reference sequence).

The chain couples TRBV5-6 to TRBJ2-2; the D gene is possibly TRBD2 (6 bases). The V gene's germline CDR1 is SGHDT and CDR2 YYEEEE. Trimming removed 4 bases at V and 0 bases at J, with 10 bases between. The CDR3 runs to 15 residues. CDR3 region: CASSMGLANTGELFF. The CDR3 DNA sequence: TGTGCCAGCAGCATGGGACTGGCGAACACCGGGGAGCTGTTTTTT.

V and J are TRBV27 and TRBJ2-2, with 10 positions matching TRBD1. This CDR3 is built from 15 residues. After removal of 4 bases from V and 7 bases from J, the junction contained 6 bases not matched to a gene. Germline CDR1 MNHEY, CDR2 SMNVEV (reference sequence). CDR3 in amino acids: CASSSSDRGIGELFF. The CDR3 nucleotides are TGTGCCAGCAGTTCCTCGGACAGGGGGATCGGGGAGCTGTTTTTT.

The chain links TRBV7-9 to TRBJ2-7; D gene uncertain. The CDR3 is 14 amino acids. Trimming took off 3 bases at V and 0 bases at J, with 9 bases between the two ends. CDR1 SEHNR and CDR2 FQNEAQ come from the germline V gene (reference sequence). The CDR3 sequence is CASSFQRSSYEQYF. The CDR3 DNA is TGTGCCAGCAGCTTTCAGAGGAGCTCCTACGAGCAGTACTTC.

This rearrangement joins TRBV7-2 to TRBJ1-2; D not certain. CDR3 size: 16 residues. V lost 3 bases, J lost 7 bases, and 21 bases lay in between. From germline, CDR1 is SGHTA and CDR2 FQGNSA. The CDR3 protein is CASSFDRISGRGGYTF. Written as DNA, the CDR3 is TGTGCCAGCAGCTTTGACCGCATTTCAGGTCGGGGTGGCTACACCTTC.

Details on this clone: Other nucleotide sequences from this sample produce the same CDR3. The V and J genes are TRBV28 and TRBJ2-7; D not resolved. Trimming removed 5 bases from V and 0 bases from J, with 5 bases in between. The CDR3 consists of 12 residues. Per the germline V gene, CDR1 is MDHEN and CDR2 is SYDVKM. The CDR3 nucleotides read TGTGCCAGCAGTCTAGGCTCCTACGAGCAGTACTTC. This encodes CASSLGSYEQYF.

The genes are TRBV28 and TRBJ1-5; a possible D gene is TRBD1 (6 bases). This CDR3 contains 15 residues. Germline V gene sequence: CDR1 MDHEN, CDR2 SYDVKM. V was trimmed by 6 bases and J by 1 base, leaving 13 bases between them. The CDR3, as DNA: TGTGCCAGCAGGCCCGGGGGGCCGAGCAATCAGCCCCAGCATTTT. Translation: CASRPGGPSNQPQHF.

This chain connects TRBV27 to TRBJ1-6; D is unclear. Trimming shortened V by 5 bases and J by 2 bases, and 7 bases separated the two germline ends. This CDR3 is built from 14 residues. The germline gives CDR1 MNHEY, CDR2 SMNVEV (reference sequence). CDR3 sequence reads: CASSRQAYNSPLHF. CDR3 nucleotide sequence: TGTGCCAGCAGTCGGCAGGCCTATAATTCACCCCTCCACTTT.

This clone has just one count. V usage is TRBV6-6 and J usage is TRBJ2-1, with a tentative D call TRBD2 (6 bases). Trimming removed 8 bases from V and 0 bases from J, with 17 bases in between. Germline V gene data show CDR1 as MNHNY and CDR2 as SVGAGI (reference sequence). This CDR3 contains 16 residues. The CDR3 DNA follows: TGTGCCAGCCAGAGACTAGGGAGCGGCTCCTACAATGAGCAGTTCTTC. It yields the protein CASQRLGSGSYNEQFF.

This chain joins TRBV7-8 and TRBJ2-3; TRBD2 matches at 7 bases. Trimming cost V 5 bases and J 8 bases; bases outside gene matches: 13. The germline V gene has CDR1 SGHVS and CDR2 FQNEAQ. The CDR3 length is 15 residues. This CDR3 reads CASSRGEGGRGTQYF. For the CDR3, the DNA is TGTGCCAGCAGCCGAGGGGAGGGCGGGAGAGGTACGCAGTATTTT.

The genes are TRBV19 and TRBJ1-2; 11 nucleotides line up with TRBD1. Trimming at V came to 7 bases and at J to 6 bases, leaving 7 bases not matched to a gene. From germline, CDR1 is LNHDA and CDR2 SQIVND (reference sequence). The CDR3 contains 14 residues. DNA of the CDR3: TGTGCCAGTAAAACCGGGGACAGGGGGAATGGCTACACCTTC. Residues: CASKTGDRGNGYTF.

The chain links TRBV10-3 to TRBJ1-1; D is undetermined. Germline CDR1 is ENHRY and CDR2 is SYGVKD. The CDR3 consists of 13 residues. V lost 4 bases and J 4 bases, leaving 10 bases between the germline ends. CDR3 protein: CAISAAEGTEAFF. The CDR3 nucleotides are TGTGCCATCAGTGCGGCGGAGGGCACTGAAGCTTTCTTT.

This clone occurred once. The chain links TRBV4-1 to TRBJ1-1; D not certain. The CDR3 length is 13 residues. Between the trimmed V and J ends, which lost 4 bases and 0 bases, there was a span of 6 bases. Germline V gene sequence: CDR1 MGHRA, CDR2 YSYEKL. The CDR3 is CASSLRLNTEAFF. Here the CDR3 DNA reads TGCGCCAGCAGCCTGCGTTTGAACACTGAAGCTTTCTTT.